Listed below are T cell receptor beta chains from one sample, sequenced in a study of blood T cells in healthy people across ages. One entry per CDR3 protein results from TCRdb running MiXCR on the 5' RACE reads. The data contain hundreds of thousands of distinct CDR3 sequences, 56% of them singletons. Sequencing used blood. The receptors come from a man between 35 and 55 years old in good health. The CDR3 runs from the conserved cysteine through the conserved F or W. A D gene is named only where the DNA matches it firmly. The listing skips clone size in some rows; elsewhere it reads once, few, many or a size class.

cdr3_aa cdr3_nt v_call clone_size j_call d_call
CASSLWEQGVDGANVLTF TGCGCCAGCAGCTTGTGGGAGCAAGGGGTCGATGGGGCCAACGTCCTGACTTTC TRBV5-1 few TRBJ2-6 -
CASSQLEAYEQYF TGTGCCAGCAGCCAGCTAGAAGCCTACGAGCAGTACTTC TRBV4-2 - TRBJ2-7 -
CSAPTAGQGAGLAGLASYEQYF TGCAGTGCTCCCACCGCCGGACAGGGGGCTGGCCTAGCGGGACTTGCCTCCTACGAGCAGTACTTC TRBV20-1 few TRBJ2-7 TRBD1
CASRMGSSGNSPLHF TGTGCCAGCAGGATGGGATCGTCTGGGAATTCACCCCTCCACTTT TRBV9 few TRBJ1-6 -
CSVEDLGVSYGYTF TGCAGCGTTGAAGATCTTGGGGTTAGCTATGGCTACACCTTC TRBV29-1 - TRBJ1-2 -
CASSFGREQETQYF TGTGCCAGCAGTTTCGGACGGGAGCAAGAGACCCAGTACTTC TRBV12-3/TRBV12-4 few TRBJ2-5 -
CSARTLTGGLSDTQYF TGCAGCGCTAGGACCCTGACAGGGGGCTTAAGCGATACGCAGTATTTT TRBV29-1 few TRBJ2-3 TRBD1
CSAPLPVNYNEQFF TGCAGTGCTCCCCTTCCGGTGAACTACAATGAGCAGTTCTTC TRBV20-1 once TRBJ2-1 -
CASSEVSGMDQPQHF TGTGCCAGCAGTGAAGTTTCAGGGATGGATCAGCCCCAGCATTTT TRBV2 - TRBJ1-5 -
CASTLGQENYEQYF TGCGCCAGCACCCTGGGACAGGAAAACTACGAGCAGTACTTC TRBV10-2 few TRBJ2-7 TRBD1
CASSQEGSYNEQFF TGTGCCAGCAGCCAAGAAGGCTCCTACAATGAGCAGTTCTTC TRBV4-2 few TRBJ2-1 -
CASSPTFRQDSYQETQYF TGTGCCAGCAGCCCAACCTTCAGACAGGACTCGTACCAAGAGACCCAGTACTTC TRBV7-2 - TRBJ2-5 -
CAISVPRRSYEQYF TGTGCCATCAGTGTTCCACGGAGATCTTACGAGCAGTACTTC TRBV10-3 - TRBJ2-7 -
CAGSPLQETQYF TGTGCCGGCAGCCCGCTTCAAGAGACCCAGTACTTC TRBV7-2 - TRBJ2-5 -
CASSQDRGHGETQYF TGCGCCAGCAGCCAAGACAGGGGGCACGGAGAGACCCAGTACTTC TRBV4-3 - TRBJ2-5 TRBD1
CASSSPTEPPYNEQFF TGTGCCAGCAGTTCTCCGACCGAACCGCCGTACAATGAGCAGTTCTTC TRBV12-3/TRBV12-4 - TRBJ2-1 -
CSARPYGGAFYEQYF TGCAGTGCTAGACCCTACGGAGGGGCTTTCTACGAGCAGTACTTC TRBV20-1 - TRBJ2-7 -
CASSEDTPSSYNEQFF TGTGCCAGCAGTGAGGACACTCCTAGCTCCTACAATGAGCAGTTCTTC TRBV7-8 few TRBJ2-1 -